The 31 T cell receptor beta chains reported below all come from one sample, sequenced in a study of blood T cell repertoires in COVID-19 (dated by TCRdb to the early 2020s). Library generation was performed with the immunoSEQ multiplex PCR assay. TCRdb mirrors the immuneACCESS table, restricted to in-frame sequences. Some clones are absent from its copies; in checked studies, under half trace to an unresolved V gene, and the reason for the others is unknown. Across this sample there are 140,000 or so clones, with about nine tenths seen only once. Clones ranked in the top ten supply 9.5% to 12% of the sample. The sample consisted of peripheral blood. Every receptor here comes from a woman of 80 years or more with acute or convalescent COVID-19.

This clone has just a few counts. This chain links TRBV5-4 with TRBJ1-5; 8 nucleotides line up with TRBD1. Germline CDR1 SGHNT, CDR2 YYREEE (reference sequence). This CDR3 contains 15 residues. Trimming took 2 bases from V and 2 from J; bases not matched to a gene: 3. For the CDR3, the DNA is TGTGCCAGCAGCTTTCAGGGGGCAGGCAATCAGCCCCAGCATTTT. Translated, it gives CASSFQGAGNQPQHF.

This chain uses TRBV5-1 with TRBJ2-2; 15 nucleotides align to TRBD2. Germline V gives CDR1 SGHRS, CDR2 YFSETQ. The V segment lost 6 bases and the J segment 4 bases; nucleotides outside the gene matches: 1. CDR3 size: 15 residues. The CDR3 sequence: CASKGLAGGTGELFF. CDR3 bases: TGCGCCAGCAAGGGACTAGCGGGGGGCACCGGGGAGCTGTTTTTT.

This chain links TRBV10-3 with TRBJ2-7, with 7 positions matching TRBD1. The CDR3 extends over 15 amino acids. The germline gives CDR1 ENHRY, CDR2 SYGVKD. J was trimmed by 3 bases and V by 4 bases; bases with no gene match: 9. This CDR3 reads CAISGGQAGLYEQYF. CDR3 DNA sequence: TGTGCCATCAGTGGCGGACAGGCTGGCCTCTACGAGCAGTACTTC.

The CDR3 DNA follows: TGTGCCAGCTGGGGGGAAGCTAACTATGGCTACACCTTC. It translates to CASWGEANYGYTF. The chain uses TRBV6-1 and TRBJ1-2; TRBD1 is a possible D gene (5 bases). Germline CDR1 is MNHNS and CDR2 is SASEGT. Trimming cost V 8 bases and J 0 bases, with 10 bases left between them. The length of the CDR3 is 13 residues.

For the CDR3, the DNA is TGTGCTAGTGTCACCCCGGGGGGGGCCTACAATGAGCAGTTCTTC. Amino acid sequence: CASVTPGGAYNEQFF. V and J are TRBV12-5 and TRBJ2-1, with TRBD2 matching 8 bases. The V segment lost 7 bases and the J segment 2 bases; nucleotides outside the gene matches: 7. The CDR3 covers 15 residues. The germline V gene has CDR1 LGHNT and CDR2 FRNRAP.

The chain is built from TRBV19 and TRBJ1-2; a possible D gene is TRBD1 (6 bases). CDR1 and CDR2 (germline): LNHDA, SQIVND (reference sequence). Trimming pared 1 base from V and 6 bases from J, leaving 12 bases between. The length of the CDR3 is 14 residues. CDR3 in DNA: TGTGCCAGTAGTATAGGATACAGGGTAGATGGCTACACCTTC. The encoded protein is CASSIGYRVDGYTF.

This chain joins TRBV3-1 (or the pseudogene TRBV3-2) and TRBJ1-2; D not resolved. V lost 5 bases and J 4 bases, leaving 5 bases between the germline ends. The CDR3 covers 11 residues. Per the germline V gene, CDR1 is LGHDT and CDR2 is YNNKEL (reference sequence). CDR3 nucleotides: TGTGCCAGCAGCTCCCTCTATGGCTACACCTTC. It codes for CASSSLYGYTF.

The genes are TRBV2 and TRBJ1-3; the D gene is possibly TRBD1 (6 bases). Germline lookup yields CDR1 SNHLY and CDR2 FYNNEI. The V end lost 6 bases, the J end lost 0 bases, and 9 bases lay between the germline ends. The CDR3 contains 14 residues. The CDR3 loop reads CASRQGSSGNTIYF. The CDR3 nucleotides are TGTGCCAGCAGGCAGGGGAGCTCTGGAAACACCATATATTTT.

The chain links TRBV4-2 to TRBJ1-5; no clear D gene. CDR3 length equals 19 residues. V was clipped by 2 bases and J by 7 bases, with 27 bases between them. Germline CDR1 LGHNA, CDR2 YNFKEQ. CDR3 in DNA: TGTGCCAGCAGCCAACCTCCGCGGGGTCCTCCCCGGGAGCTCCAGCCCCAGCATTTT. The encoded protein is CASSQPPRGPPRELQPQHF.

The J gene is TRBJ1-1, the V gene TRBV5-4; D gene unclear. CDR3 length: 12 amino acids. Germline assignment: CDR1 SGHNT and CDR2 YYREEE (reference sequence). Trimming left V 0 bases short and J 7 bases short, with 7 bases between. CDR3: CASSLDSGEAFF. CDR3 coding DNA: TGTGCCAGCAGCTTGGACAGTGGTGAAGCTTTCTTT.

This chain joins TRBV11-3 and TRBJ1-6; 10 bases map to TRBD1. The CDR3 runs 20 residues. The V and J ends lost 0 bases and 5 bases, in that order; junction bases with no gene match: 13. Germline V CDR1 and CDR2: SGHNT, YENEEA. The CDR3 DNA reads as TGTGCCAGCAGCTTAGAGAGGACAGGGGGTGGTTTAGCCCATAATTCACCCCTCCACTTT. This translates into CASSLERTGGGLAHNSPLHF.

V gene TRBV7-2 combines with J gene TRBJ1-5, with D possibly TRBD1 on 6 matching bases. Deletions cut 0 bases from V and 7 bases from J, with 10 bases between. The germline V gene has CDR1 SGHTA and CDR2 FQGNSA. The CDR3 sequence is 14 residues long. This CDR3 is CASSLARGQQPQHF. In nucleotides, the CDR3 is TGTGCCAGCAGCTTAGCTCGGGGACAACAGCCCCAGCATTTT.

The CDR3 region is CASSQDVGLGQETQYF. The CDR3 DNA follows: TGTGCCAGCAGCCAAGATGTGGGACTAGGACAAGAGACCCAGTACTTC. The chain couples TRBV3-1 (or the pseudogene TRBV3-2) to TRBJ2-5; 8 bases agree with TRBD2. This CDR3 is 16 amino acids long. Germline V CDR1 and CDR2: LGHDT, YNNKEL (reference sequence). V lost 0 bases, J lost 2 bases, and 5 bases stayed unmatched.

J is TRBJ2-3 and V is TRBV9; the match to TRBD1 covers 7 bases. CDR1 and CDR2 (germline): SGDLS, YYNGEE. The CDR3 is made up of 15 amino acids. V was pared by 0 bases and J by 3 bases, with 4 bases of the junction left unmatched. In DNA, the CDR3 is TGTGCCAGCAGCGTAGGAGGGGGCAGGACAGATACGCAGTATTTT. Amino acid sequence: CASSVGGGRTDTQYF.

The V call is TRBV6-5, the J call TRBJ2-7; a possible D gene is TRBD2 (6 bases). CDR3 length equals 15 residues. Germline values: CDR1 MNHEY, CDR2 SVGAGI. Deletions cut 0 bases from V and 2 bases from J, with 11 bases between. CDR3 bases: TGTGCCAGCAGTTACTCGAGGAGGGGTACCTACGAGCAGTACTTC. Amino acid sequence: CASSYSRRGTYEQYF.

This sequence joins TRBV5-5 and TRBJ1-1; the match to TRBD1 covers 8 bases. The CDR3 length is 14 residues. V lost 7 bases to trimming and J lost 5 bases; unmatched junction nucleotides: 10. In germline, CDR1 is SGHKS, CDR2 YYEKEE (reference sequence). The CDR3: CASGKGQARTEAFF. The CDR3, as DNA: TGTGCCAGCGGCAAGGGACAGGCCAGGACTGAAGCTTTCTTT.

The genes are TRBV5-6 and TRBJ1-5; D possibly corresponds to TRBD1 (5 bases). CDR1 and CDR2 from the germline V gene are SGHDT and YYEEEE. There are 15 residues in the CDR3. Trimming stripped 2 bases from V and 5 bases from J, with 14 bases between. This chain's CDR3 is CASSFLQAPYQPQHF. In DNA, the CDR3 is TGTGCCAGCAGCTTTTTACAGGCCCCCTATCAGCCCCAGCATTTT.

V usage is TRBV28 and J usage is TRBJ2-7; TRBD2 matches 8 bases. The CDR3 extends over 14 amino acids. The junction had 7 bases not matched to a gene; V was cut back by 7 bases and J by 2 bases. Germline lookup yields CDR1 MDHEN and CDR2 SYDVKM. CDR3 coding DNA: TGTGCCAGCAACCCACGGGGGGGAACCTACGAGCAGTACTTC. Translation: CASNPRGGTYEQYF. The full variable domain, in which reference TRBV28 and TRBJ2-7 provide the parts outside the CDR3, is DVKVTQSSRYLVKRTGEKVFLECVQDMDHENMFWYRQDPGLGLRLIYFSYDVKMKEKGDIPEGYSVSREKKERFSLILESASTNQTSMYLCASNPRGGTYEQYFGPGTRLTVT.

The rearrangement links TRBV20-1 to TRBJ2-5; 8 bases map to TRBD1. From germline, CDR1 is DFQATT and CDR2 SNEGSKA (reference sequence). V gave up 3 bases and J gave up 0 bases; unmatched junction bases: 3. The CDR3 contains 14 residues. The CDR3 DNA follows: TGCAGTGCTAGTGGGACAGGTTACCAAGAGACCCAGTACTTC. This sequence encodes CSASGTGYQETQYF.

This chain connects TRBV2 to TRBJ1-2, with 8 bases that match TRBD1. This CDR3 comprises 14 residues. Per germline, CDR1 SNHLY and CDR2 FYNNEI. The ends lost 6 bases at V and 5 bases at J; junction bases unmatched: 8. The DNA of the CDR3 is TGTGCCAGCAGCCCAGCGGGACAGGCTTATGGCTACACCTTC. It yields the protein CASSPAGQAYGYTF.

The rearrangement joins TRBV5-1 to TRBJ2-2; unclear D gene. Germline CDR1 and CDR2: SGHRS and YFSETQ. The germline V and J ends were trimmed by 0 bases and 0 bases, with 6 bases remaining between them. This CDR3 has 15 amino acids. CDR3 residues: CASSLAGSNTGELFF. CDR3 DNA sequence: TGCGCCAGCAGCTTGGCCGGGTCGAACACCGGGGAGCTGTTTTTT.

V gene TRBV5-1 combines with J gene TRBJ2-1, with 9 positions matching TRBD2. This CDR3 spans 15 amino acids. Germline loops: CDR1 SGHRS, CDR2 YFSETQ. Trimming removed 4 bases from V and 8 bases from J; junction bases left unmatched: 10. The CDR3 protein is CASSPSAGGPYEQFF. DNA of the CDR3: TGCGCCAGCAGCCCGTCGGCGGGGGGGCCCTATGAGCAGTTCTTC.

The rearrangement joins TRBV9 to TRBJ2-1, with TRBD1 matching 8 bases. The CDR3 contains 16 residues. Germline CDR1 reads SGDLS; CDR2 reads YYNGEE. J gave up 0 bases and V 1 base, and 3 bases lay outside the gene matches. Here the CDR3 reads CASSVQGASSYNEQFF. Written as DNA, the CDR3 is TGTGCCAGCAGCGTACAGGGGGCGAGCTCCTACAATGAGCAGTTCTTC.

CDR3 DNA sequence: TGTGCCACCAGTGATTTCACAGGGGGCAATTTAGGTGAAGCTTTCTTT. Amino acid sequence: CATSDFTGGNLGEAFF. The rearrangement uses TRBV24-1 and TRBJ1-1; TRBD1 matches 9 bases. CDR1 KGHDR and CDR2 SFDVKD come from the germline V gene. The trim removed 1 base at V and 7 bases at J, leaving 9 bases unmatched. CDR3 size: 16 residues.

The gene calls are TRBV9 and TRBJ1-2; D may be TRBD1 (6 bases). Germline V gene data show CDR1 as SGDLS and CDR2 as YYNGEE. V lost 3 bases, J lost 1 base, and 16 bases lay in between. The length of the CDR3 is 16 residues. The CDR3 nucleotides are TGTGCCAGCAGCGCCGCCCGAACCAGGGGTAACTATGGCTACACCTTC. Translating it yields CASSAARTRGNYGYTF.

This clone was counted a single time. The J gene is TRBJ2-4, the V gene TRBV9; TRBD1 aligns across 7 bases. Germline V gene lookup returns CDR1 SGDLS and CDR2 YYNGEE. The J segment lost 10 bases and the V segment lost 0 bases, leaving 7 bases of the junction unmatched. The CDR3 contains 14 residues. The CDR3 loop reads CASSVGQGDGIQYF. For the CDR3, the DNA is TGTGCCAGCAGCGTAGGACAGGGCGATGGGATTCAGTACTTC.

Regarding this clone: A junction boundary mismatches the germline segment, possibly from a read error. This sequence joins TRBV6-5 and TRBJ1-2; TRBD1 matches at 10 bases. CDR1 MNHEY and CDR2 SVGAGI come from the germline V gene. There are 15 residues in the CDR3. The CDR3 DNA sequence: TGTGCCAGCAGTTACCGGGGACAGGGGTTAGTAGAAGTCTTCTTC. Protein sequence: CASSYRGQGLVEVFF.

The chain links TRBV5-1 to TRBJ2-7; possible D gene TRBD1, 5 bases. V was trimmed by 5 bases and J by 2 bases, leaving 14 bases between them. CDR3 length equals 14 residues. The germline gives CDR1 SGHRS, CDR2 YFSETQ. As DNA, the CDR3 is TGCGCCAGCAGTCCTCCCACAGGTACCTACGAGCAGTACTTC. Protein product: CASSPPTGTYEQYF.

The chain joins TRBV11-1 to TRBJ1-2, with D unresolved. The CDR3 loop spans 16 amino acids. From germline, CDR1 is SGHAT and CDR2 FQDESV (reference sequence). The V end was cut by 5 bases, the J end by 1 base, with 17 bases between. This chain's CDR3 is CASSPGRAGNNYGYTF. The DNA of the CDR3 is TGTGCCAGCAGCCCGGGAAGGGCCGGCAATAACTATGGCTACACCTTC.

The rearrangement links TRBV30 to TRBJ1-2; a weak D match, TRBD1 (6 bases). With 3 bases removed from V and 8 bases from J, the gap between germline ends came to 19 bases. CDR3 length: 14 amino acids. From germline, CDR1 is GTSNPN and CDR2 SVGIG (reference sequence). The CDR3 protein is CAWSDGAGGWGYTF. CDR3 sequence (DNA): TGTGCCTGGAGCGATGGGGCGGGGGGCTGGGGCTACACCTTC.

The chain employs TRBV12-3 or TRBV12-4 and TRBJ1-1, with D possibly being TRBD1 (5 bases). This CDR3 is 13 amino acids long. V was clipped by 3 bases and J by 5 bases, with 10 bases between them. CDR3 nucleotide sequence: TGTGCCAGCAGTTTTAGCAGGGTGACTGAAGCTTTCTTT. Its translation is CASSFSRVTEAFF.